The sequence of this TCR beta chain was determined in a study of shared clonotypes between healthy human individuals. Germline assignment: CDR1 SGHRS and CDR2 YFSETQ. The CDR3 spans 16 residues. The V gene lost 4 bases and the J gene lost 3 bases, with 14 bases spanning the gap. Genomic DNA belonging to each subset was distributed in equal measure over several immunoSEQ plates. Profiling relied on immunoSEQ multiplex PCR, and the TCRdb table lists in-frame clones only, not all of them. The top ten clones hold approximately 12% of a sample with 450,000 to 600,000 clones, more than 65% of them seen once.

The specimen sequenced was PBMCs. This TCR derives from a woman aged 40 to 50 in good health. Some clones in this sample may be carry-over from other donors' samples. This chain links TRBV5-1 with TRBJ2-6; possibly TRBD2 for D (6 bases). CDR3 sequence: CASSREVGFGANVLTF. CDR3 in DNA: TGCGCCAGCAGCAGGGAGGTAGGGTTTGGGGCCAACGTCCTGACTTTC.